This T cell receptor beta chain was identified during a study of neurological immune-mediated disorders. Regarding the study as a whole: Private repertoires in all groups were suggested, as expanded clones shared no CDR3 amino acid sequences across subjects.

This clonotype came up many times. Its antigen remains unknown. The cDNA was generated through 5'RACE incorporating 10-nucleotide random UMIs. TCRdb processed the 5' RACE reads anew with MiXCR; each CDR3 protein has one entry. The sample shows tens of thousands of distinct CDR3 sequences, 6.5% to 7.5% of them seen only once. The V gene end was trimmed by 2 bases and the J gene end by 4 bases; junction bases not matched to a gene: 5. Germline-derived CDR1 and CDR2 are DFQATT and SNEGSKA (reference sequence). This CDR3 spans 15 amino acids. The source material was CD4+ T cells from blood. This sequence was found in a man aged 50-59 years in good health. This chain uses TRBV20-1 with TRBJ2-3, with 11 positions matching TRBD2. CDR3 region: CSARKTSGNSDTQYF. The CDR3 DNA sequence: TGCAGTGCTAGAAAGACTAGCGGGAACTCAGATACGCAGTATTTT.